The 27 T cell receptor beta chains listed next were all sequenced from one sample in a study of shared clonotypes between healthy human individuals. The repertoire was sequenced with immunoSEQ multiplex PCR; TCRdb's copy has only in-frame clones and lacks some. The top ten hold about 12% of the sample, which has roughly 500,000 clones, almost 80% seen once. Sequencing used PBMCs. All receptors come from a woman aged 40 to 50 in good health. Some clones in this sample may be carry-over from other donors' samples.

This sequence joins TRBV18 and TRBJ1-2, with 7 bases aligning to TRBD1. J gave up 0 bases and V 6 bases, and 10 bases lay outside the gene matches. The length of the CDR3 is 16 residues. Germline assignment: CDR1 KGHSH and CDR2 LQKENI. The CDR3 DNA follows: TGTGCCAGCTCTCCGGGACAGTGGGCCCCTAACTATGGCTACACCTTC. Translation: CASSPGQWAPNYGYTF.

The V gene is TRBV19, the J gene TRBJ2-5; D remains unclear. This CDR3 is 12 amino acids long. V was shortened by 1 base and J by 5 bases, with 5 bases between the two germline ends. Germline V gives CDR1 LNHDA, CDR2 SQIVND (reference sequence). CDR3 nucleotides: TGTGCCAGTAGTATAGCTGGCGAGACCCAGTACTTC. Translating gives CASSIAGETQYF.

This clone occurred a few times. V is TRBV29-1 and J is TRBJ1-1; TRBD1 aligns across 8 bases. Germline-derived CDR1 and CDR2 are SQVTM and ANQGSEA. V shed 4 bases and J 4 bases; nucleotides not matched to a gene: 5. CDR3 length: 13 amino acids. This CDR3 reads CSVAPTGGTEAFF. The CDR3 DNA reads TGCAGCGTTGCCCCAACAGGGGGCACTGAAGCTTTCTTT.

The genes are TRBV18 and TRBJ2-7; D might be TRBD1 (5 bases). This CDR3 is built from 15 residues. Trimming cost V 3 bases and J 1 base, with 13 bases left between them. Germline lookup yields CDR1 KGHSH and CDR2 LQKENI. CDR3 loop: CASSPAQAPSYEQYF. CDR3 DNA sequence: TGTGCCAGCTCACCGGCACAGGCTCCATCCTACGAGCAGTACTTC.

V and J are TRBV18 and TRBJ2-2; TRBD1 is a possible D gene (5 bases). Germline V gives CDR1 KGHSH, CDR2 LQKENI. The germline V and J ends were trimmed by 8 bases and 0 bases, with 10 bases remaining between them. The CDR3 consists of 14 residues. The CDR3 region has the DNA TGTGCCAGCAGACAGATATCGAACACCGGGGAGCTGTTTTTT. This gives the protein CASRQISNTGELFF.

This chain's CDR3 is CAIKGMGDGLHEQYF. Written as DNA, the CDR3 is TGTGCCATCAAGGGCATGGGGGACGGATTACACGAGCAGTACTTC. The chain couples TRBV10-3 to TRBJ2-7; D could derive from TRBD1 or TRBD2 (5 bases each). The CDR3 is 15 amino acids. CDR1 and CDR2 from the germline V gene are ENHRY and SYGVKD. The V gene lost 7 bases and the J gene lost 5 bases, with 21 bases spanning the gap.

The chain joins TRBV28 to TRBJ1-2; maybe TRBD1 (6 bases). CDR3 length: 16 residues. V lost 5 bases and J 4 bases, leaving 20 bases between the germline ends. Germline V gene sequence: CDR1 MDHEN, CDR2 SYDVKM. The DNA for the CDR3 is TGTGCCAGCAGTCGAGCACAGGGTAGTGTAGGCTATGGCTACACCTTC. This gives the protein CASSRAQGSVGYGYTF.

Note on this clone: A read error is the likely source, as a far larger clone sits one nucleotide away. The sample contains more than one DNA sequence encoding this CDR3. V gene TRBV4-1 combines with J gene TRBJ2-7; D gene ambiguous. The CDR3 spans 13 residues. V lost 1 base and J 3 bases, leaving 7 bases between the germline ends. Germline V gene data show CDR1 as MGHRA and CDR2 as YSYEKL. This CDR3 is CASSQVAYYEQYF. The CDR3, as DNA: TGCGCCAGCAGCCAAGTGGCTTACTACGAGCAGTACTTC.

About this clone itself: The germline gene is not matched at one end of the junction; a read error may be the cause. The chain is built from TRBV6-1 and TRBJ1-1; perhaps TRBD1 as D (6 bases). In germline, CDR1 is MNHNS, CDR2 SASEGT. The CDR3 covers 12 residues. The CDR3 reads CASSRDNTEAFF. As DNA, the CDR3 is TGTGCCAGCAGTAGGGACAACACCGAAGCTTTCTTT.

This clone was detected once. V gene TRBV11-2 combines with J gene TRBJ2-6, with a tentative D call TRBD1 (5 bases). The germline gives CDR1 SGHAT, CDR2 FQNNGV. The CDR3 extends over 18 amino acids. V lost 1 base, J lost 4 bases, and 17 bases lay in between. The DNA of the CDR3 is TGTGCCAGCAGCTTAGGTCCCGGTCAGGGCGCCGGGGCCAACGTCCTGACTTTC. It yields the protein CASSLGPGQGAGANVLTF.

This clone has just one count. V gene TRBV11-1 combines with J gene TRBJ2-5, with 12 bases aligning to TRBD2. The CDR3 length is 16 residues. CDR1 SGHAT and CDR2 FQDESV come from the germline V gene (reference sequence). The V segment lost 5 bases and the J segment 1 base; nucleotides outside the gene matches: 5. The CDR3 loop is CASSARLAGAQETQYF. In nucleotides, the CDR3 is TGTGCCAGCAGCGCTAGACTAGCGGGAGCCCAAGAGACCCAGTACTTC.

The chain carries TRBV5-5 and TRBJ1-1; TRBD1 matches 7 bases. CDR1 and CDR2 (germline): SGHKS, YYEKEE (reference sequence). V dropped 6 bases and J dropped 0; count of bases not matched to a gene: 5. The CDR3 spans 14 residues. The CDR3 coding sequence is TGTGCCAGCACCCAGGGGGGGTTGAACACTGAAGCTTTCTTT. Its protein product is CASTQGGLNTEAFF.

The CDR3 reads CASSLGTGYGYTF. In DNA, the CDR3 is TGTGCCAGCAGTCTTGGGACAGGATATGGCTACACCTTC. The J gene is TRBJ1-2, the V gene TRBV6-5, with TRBD1 identical over 8 bases. The CDR3 totals 13 residues. Unmatched junction bases numbered 4, after V lost 5 bases and J lost 5 bases. Germline lookup yields CDR1 MNHEY and CDR2 SVGAGI.

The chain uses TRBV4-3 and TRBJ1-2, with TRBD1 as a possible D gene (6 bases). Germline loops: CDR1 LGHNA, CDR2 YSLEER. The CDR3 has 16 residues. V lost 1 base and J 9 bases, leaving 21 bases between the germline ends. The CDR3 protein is CASSQALSGTLGSYTF. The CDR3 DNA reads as TGCGCCAGCAGCCAAGCCTTATCCGGGACACTCGGGAGCTACACCTTC.

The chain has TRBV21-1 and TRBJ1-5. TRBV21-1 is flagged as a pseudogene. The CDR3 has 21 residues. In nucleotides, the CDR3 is TGTGCCAGCAGCAAAGTCCTAGGCGGTAGGGGAGGGAAGTATAGCAATCAGCCCCAGCATTTT. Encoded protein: CASSKVLGGRGGKYSNQPQHF.

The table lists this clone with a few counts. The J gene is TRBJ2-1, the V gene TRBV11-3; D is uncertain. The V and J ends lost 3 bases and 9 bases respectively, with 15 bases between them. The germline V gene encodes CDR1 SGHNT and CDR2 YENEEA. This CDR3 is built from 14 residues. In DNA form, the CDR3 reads TGTGCCAGCAGCTTGGGATTAGCATCGGCTGAGCAGTTCTTC. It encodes CASSLGLASAEQFF.

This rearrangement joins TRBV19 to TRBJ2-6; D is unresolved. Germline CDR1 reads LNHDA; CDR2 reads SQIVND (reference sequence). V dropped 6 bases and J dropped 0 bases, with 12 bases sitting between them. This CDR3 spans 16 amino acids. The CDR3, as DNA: TGTGCCAGTAGCCCTCCCGATTTCTCTGGGGCCAACGTCCTGACTTTC. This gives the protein CASSPPDFSGANVLTF. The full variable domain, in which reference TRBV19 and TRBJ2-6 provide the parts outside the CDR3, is DGGITQSPKYLFRKEGQNVTLSCEQNLNHDAMYWYRQDPGQGLRLIYYSQIVNDFQKGDIAEGYSVSREKKESFPLTVTSAQKNPTAFYLCASSPPDFSGANVLTFGAGSRLTVL.

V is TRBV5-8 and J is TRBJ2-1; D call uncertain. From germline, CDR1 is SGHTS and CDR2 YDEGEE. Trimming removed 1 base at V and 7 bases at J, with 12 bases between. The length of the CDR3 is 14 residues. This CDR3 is CASSLFASTNEQFF. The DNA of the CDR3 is TGTGCCAGCAGCTTGTTCGCCAGCACGAATGAGCAGTTCTTC.

The CDR3 loop is CASSPGGRNYGYTF. The DNA for the CDR3 is TGCGCCAGCAGTCCCGGGGGCCGAAACTATGGCTACACCTTC. The chain couples TRBV10-1 to TRBJ1-2; possible D gene TRBD1, 6 bases. The V end lost 5 bases, the J end lost 2 bases, and 12 bases lay between the germline ends. This CDR3 is 14 amino acids long. In germline, CDR1 is WNHNN, CDR2 SYGVQD (reference sequence).

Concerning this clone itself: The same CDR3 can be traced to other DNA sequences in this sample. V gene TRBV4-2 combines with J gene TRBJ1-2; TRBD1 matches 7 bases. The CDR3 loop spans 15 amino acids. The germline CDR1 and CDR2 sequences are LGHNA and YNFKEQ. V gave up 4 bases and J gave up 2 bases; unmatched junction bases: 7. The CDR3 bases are TGTGCCAGCAGCCCAAGACAGGGACCGAACTATGGCTACACCTTC. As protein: CASSPRQGPNYGYTF.

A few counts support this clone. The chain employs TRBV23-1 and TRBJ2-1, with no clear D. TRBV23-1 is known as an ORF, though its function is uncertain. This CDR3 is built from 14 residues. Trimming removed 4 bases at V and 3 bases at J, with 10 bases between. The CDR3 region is CASSPPGHYNEQFF. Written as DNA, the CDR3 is TGCGCCAGCAGTCCCCCGGGCCACTACAATGAGCAGTTCTTC.

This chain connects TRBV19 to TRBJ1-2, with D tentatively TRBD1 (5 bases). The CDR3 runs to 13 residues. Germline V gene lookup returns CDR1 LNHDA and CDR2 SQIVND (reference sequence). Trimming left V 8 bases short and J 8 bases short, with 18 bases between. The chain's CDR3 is CASARRGPQGYTF. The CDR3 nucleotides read TGTGCCAGTGCCCGTCGGGGCCCCCAGGGCTACACCTTC.

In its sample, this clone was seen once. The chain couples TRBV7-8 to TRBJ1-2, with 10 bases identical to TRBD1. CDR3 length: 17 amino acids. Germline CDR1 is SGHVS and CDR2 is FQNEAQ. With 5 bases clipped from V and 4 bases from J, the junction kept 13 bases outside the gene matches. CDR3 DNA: TGTGCCAGCAGCACCGCGTCCGGGACAGGGGTGATCTATGGCTACACCTTC. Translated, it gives CASSTASGTGVIYGYTF.

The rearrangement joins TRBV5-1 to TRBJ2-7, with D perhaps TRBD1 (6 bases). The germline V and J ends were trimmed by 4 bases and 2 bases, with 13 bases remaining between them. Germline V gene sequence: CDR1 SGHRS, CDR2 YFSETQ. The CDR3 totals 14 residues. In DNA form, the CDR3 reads TGCGCCAGCAGCCCAGGGACACTACCCTACGAGCAGTACTTC. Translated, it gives CASSPGTLPYEQYF.

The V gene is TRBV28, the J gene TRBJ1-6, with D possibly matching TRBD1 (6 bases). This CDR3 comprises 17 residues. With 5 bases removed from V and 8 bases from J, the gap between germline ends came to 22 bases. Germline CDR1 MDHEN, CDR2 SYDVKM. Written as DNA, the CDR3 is TGTGCCAGCAGTACCGTATACCGGGGGCAATCCTATTCACCCCTCCACTTT. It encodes CASSTVYRGQSYSPLHF.

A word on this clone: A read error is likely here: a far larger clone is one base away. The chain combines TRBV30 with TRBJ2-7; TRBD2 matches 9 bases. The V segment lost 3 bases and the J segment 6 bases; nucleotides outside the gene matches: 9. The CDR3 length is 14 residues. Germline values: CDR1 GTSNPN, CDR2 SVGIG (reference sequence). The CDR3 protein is CAWRPWRGGREQYF. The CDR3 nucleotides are TGTGCCTGGAGGCCCTGGCGGGGGGGCCGCGAGCAGTACTTC.

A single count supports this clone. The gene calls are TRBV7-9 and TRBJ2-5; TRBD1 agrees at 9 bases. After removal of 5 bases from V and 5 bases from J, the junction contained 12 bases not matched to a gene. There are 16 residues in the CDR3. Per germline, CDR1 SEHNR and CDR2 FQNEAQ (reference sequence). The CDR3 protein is CASSERRDRVAETQYF. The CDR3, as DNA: TGTGCCAGCAGCGAACGCCGGGACAGGGTTGCGGAGACCCAGTACTTC. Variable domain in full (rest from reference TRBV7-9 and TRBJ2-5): DTGVSQNPRHKITKRGQNVTFRCDPISEHNRLYWYRQTLGQGPEFLTYFQNEAQLEKSRLLSDRFSAERPKGSFSTLEIQRTEQGDSAMYLCASSERRDRVAETQYFGPGTRLLVL.